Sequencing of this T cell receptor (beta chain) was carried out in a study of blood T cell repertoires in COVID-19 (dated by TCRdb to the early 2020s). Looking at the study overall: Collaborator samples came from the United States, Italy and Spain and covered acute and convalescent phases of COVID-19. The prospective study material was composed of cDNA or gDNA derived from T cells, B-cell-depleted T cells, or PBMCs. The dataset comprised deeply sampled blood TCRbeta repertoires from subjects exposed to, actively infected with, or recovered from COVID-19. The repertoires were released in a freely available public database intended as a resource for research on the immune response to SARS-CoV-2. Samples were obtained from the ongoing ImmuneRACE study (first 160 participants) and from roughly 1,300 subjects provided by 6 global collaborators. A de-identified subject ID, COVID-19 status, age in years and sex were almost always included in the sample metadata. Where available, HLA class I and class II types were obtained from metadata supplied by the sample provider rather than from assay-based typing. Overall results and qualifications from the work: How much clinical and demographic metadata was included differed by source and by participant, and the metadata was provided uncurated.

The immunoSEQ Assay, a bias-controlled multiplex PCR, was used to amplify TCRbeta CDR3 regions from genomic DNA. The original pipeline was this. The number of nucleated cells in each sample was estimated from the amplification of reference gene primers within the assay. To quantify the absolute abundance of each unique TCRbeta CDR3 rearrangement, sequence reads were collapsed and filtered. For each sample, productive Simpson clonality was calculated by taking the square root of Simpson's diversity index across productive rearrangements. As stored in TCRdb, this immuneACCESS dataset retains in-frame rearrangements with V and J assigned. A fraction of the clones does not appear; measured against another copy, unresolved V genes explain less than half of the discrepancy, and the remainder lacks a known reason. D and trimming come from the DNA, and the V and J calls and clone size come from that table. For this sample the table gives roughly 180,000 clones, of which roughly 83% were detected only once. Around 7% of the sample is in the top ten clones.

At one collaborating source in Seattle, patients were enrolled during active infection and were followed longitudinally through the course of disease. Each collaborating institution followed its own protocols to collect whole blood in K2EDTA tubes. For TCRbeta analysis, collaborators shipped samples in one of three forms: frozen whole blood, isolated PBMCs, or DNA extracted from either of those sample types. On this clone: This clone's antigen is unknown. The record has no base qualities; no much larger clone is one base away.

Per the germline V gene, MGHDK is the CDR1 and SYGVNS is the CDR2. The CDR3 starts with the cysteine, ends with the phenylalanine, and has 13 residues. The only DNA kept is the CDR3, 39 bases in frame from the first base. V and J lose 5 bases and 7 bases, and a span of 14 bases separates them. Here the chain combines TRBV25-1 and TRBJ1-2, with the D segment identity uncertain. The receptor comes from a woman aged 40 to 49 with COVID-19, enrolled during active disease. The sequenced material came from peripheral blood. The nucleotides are TGTGCCAGCAGTTCGGAGCGGGGAGGTGGCTACACCTTC. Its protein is CASSSERGGGYTF.